This T cell receptor beta chain comes out of a study of T cell responses to AZD1222 COVID-19 vaccine. Study-wide background: Recipients boosted at about 4 weeks or about 12 weeks are pooled.

Study-level points and caveats: Spike-specific TCR breadth and depth grew following two AZD1222 doses.

With regard to this clone: Its target is not known.

The CDR3 runs 15 residues. V was clipped by 2 bases and J by 1 base; unmatched bases: 5. Germline CDR1 SGHRS, CDR2 YFSETQ. The data were produced by immunoSEQ multiplex PCR, yet TCRdb's version contains in-frame clones alone and is incomplete. The sample lists about 97,000 clones, 88% occurring once. The chain is built from TRBV5-1 and TRBJ2-5; the match to TRBD2 covers 7 bases. This specimen consisted of peripheral blood, obtained on day 0 of AZD1222 vaccination. This clonotype originated in an adult in good health. This CDR3 reads CASSFEGRVQETQYF. In DNA form, the CDR3 reads TGCGCCAGCAGCTTCGAAGGGAGGGTCCAAGAGACCCAGTACTTC.